The T cell receptor beta chain under discussion was sequenced for a study of identical twins. General study points: Models underestimated out-of-frame TCR alpha sharing in monozygotic twins.

TCRdb independently ran MiXCR on the 5' RACE reads; one entry per CDR3 protein. The table lists 1,800,000 or so distinct CDR3 sequences, about 32% of them singletons. The CDR3 has 13 residues. Germline loops: CDR1 DFQATT, CDR2 SNEGSKA (reference sequence). J lost 7 bases, V lost 3 bases, and 5 bases had no gene match. This clonotype was detected only a few times. The antigen is not known. This sequence originates from a newborn girl in good health. This chain connects TRBV20-1 to TRBJ2-1; 8 bases are shared with TRBD1. Specimen: cord blood. CDR3 amino acids: CSASPGQVNEQFF. The CDR3 DNA sequence: TGCAGTGCTAGCCCGGGACAGGTGAATGAGCAGTTCTTC.